Listed below are T cell receptor beta chains from one sample, sequenced in a study of blood T cell repertoires in COVID-19. The assay was immunoSEQ multiplex PCR, and TCRdb's table has in-frame clones only and misses some. Among about 170,000 clones listed, around 87% were seen once. The source material was peripheral blood. These receptors all stem from a man in his 60s with COVID-19, enrolled during active disease. The CDR3 runs from the conserved cysteine through the conserved F or W. The order of the fields is V gene, J gene, D gene, clone size, CDR3 DNA, CDR3 protein. The D gene is left open where the match is weak. The size entry is marked missing in some rows and otherwise reads once, few, many or a size class.

TRBV18,TRBJ1-6,NA,NA,TGTGCCAGCTCACCAGAGAGGGCTGCTCTGAATTCACCCCTCCACTTT,CASSPERAALNSPLHF
TRBV19,TRBJ1-4,NA,NA,TGTGCCAGTAGACTCTCGGAGATTCAGAATGAAAAACTGTTTTTT,CASRLSEIQNEKLFF
TRBV24-1,TRBJ2-1,NA,NA,TGTGCCACCAGTGATGGCTCGCTCAATGAGCAGTTCTTC,CATSDGSLNEQFF
TRBV7-9,TRBJ1-4,NA,NA,TGTGCCAGCAGCTTACTGGCAGGAACTGAAAAACTGTTTTTT,CASSLLAGTEKLFF
TRBV5-4,TRBJ2-5,TRBD2,NA,TGTGCCAGCAGCCCGCGAGGGACTAGCGGGGGGGCCTGGGAGACCCAGTACTTC,CASSPRGTSGGAWETQYF
TRBV19,TRBJ1-5,NA,NA,TGTGCCAGTAGTATGATTTTCAGGCCCACTCATAGCAATCAGCCCCAGCATTTT,CASSMIFRPTHSNQPQHF
TRBV7-3,TRBJ1-6,NA,once,TGTGCCAGCAGAGAAACTATAAATTCACCCCTCCACTTT,CASRETINSPLHF
TRBV7-2,TRBJ2-7,NA,NA,TGTGCCAGCAGCTTACACGGGGTTCCCTACGAGCAGTACTTC,CASSLHGVPYEQYF
TRBV4-1,TRBJ2-3,NA,once,TGCGCCAGCAGCCAAGATAACACCTTGGGGGGGCCCTTAGATACGCAGTATTTT,CASSQDNTLGGPLDTQYF
TRBV3-1/TRBV3-2,TRBJ2-3,TRBD2,NA,TGTGCCAGCAGCCAAGATGTTAGCGGGGGTACGCAGTATTTT,CASSQDVSGGTQYF
TRBV6-1,TRBJ2-3,NA,NA,TGTGCCAGCAGTGACAGGCCTAGCACAGATACGCAGTATTTT,CASSDRPSTDTQYF
TRBV11-2,TRBJ2-3,TRBD2,NA,TGTGCCAGCAGCCCATTTCTGACTAGCGGAGGGGGGGATACGCAGTATTTT,CASSPFLTSGGGDTQYF
TRBV19,TRBJ1-2,NA,NA,TGTGCCACCCGGACAGCGGGGGACGGCTACACCTTC,CATRTAGDGYTF
TRBV14,TRBJ2-1,NA,NA,TGTGCCAGCAGTCGGGAGCTTTACAATGAGCAGTTCTTC,CASSRELYNEQFF
TRBV27,TRBJ1-2,NA,NA,TGTGCCAGCAGTTTATCGCCGGTGGTAGGAGACTATGGCTACACCTTC,CASSLSPVVGDYGYTF
TRBV5-8,TRBJ2-2,NA,NA,TGTGCCAGCAGCCCGAGGACCGGGGAGCTGTTTTTT,CASSPRTGELFF
TRBV12-3/TRBV12-4,TRBJ1-2,NA,NA,TGTGCCAGCAGCTCGCGGTATGGCTACACCTTC,CASSSRYGYTF
TRBV4-3,TRBJ1-2,TRBD1,NA,TGCGCCAGCAGCCAGGGCCCGGGACAGGGGGAGAACTATGGCTACACCTTC,CASSQGPGQGENYGYTF
TRBV10-3,TRBJ2-7,TRBD2,NA,TGTGCCATCAGGAAGGGGACTAGCGGGAGTGACGAGCAGTACTTC,CAIRKGTSGSDEQYF
TRBV27,TRBJ1-2,TRBD1,NA,TGTGCCAGCAGTTCCTCGACAGGGAGGCACGGCTACACCTTC,CASSSSTGRHGYTF
TRBV2,TRBJ2-3,TRBD1,NA,TGTGCCAGCAGGACGGGACAGGGAAACACAGATACGCAGTATTTT,CASRTGQGNTDTQYF
TRBV18,TRBJ2-1,NA,once,TGTGCCAGCTACACCGAGACAGGAGTTTACAATGAGCAGTTCTTC,CASYTETGVYNEQFF
TRBV4-1,TRBJ2-7,TRBD2,NA,TGCGCCAGCAGCCAAGCGGCTAGCGGGACCCTCGAGCAGTACTTC,CASSQAASGTLEQYF
TRBV6-2/TRBV6-3,TRBJ2-7,NA,once,TGTGCCAGCAGTTACCCCTTCCCTGCGGCAAGCTCCTACGAGCAGTACTTC,CASSYPFPAASSYEQYF
TRBV5-1,TRBJ2-2,NA,NA,TGCGCCAGCAGCAAGCCGGAGGGCACCGGGGAGCTGTTTTTT,CASSKPEGTGELFF
TRBV6-4,TRBJ1-5,NA,NA,TGTGCCAGCAGTGACAATCCTTCAGGTCGTAATAGCAATCAGCCCCAGCATTTT,CASSDNPSGRNSNQPQHF
TRBV6-6,TRBJ2-3,NA,NA,TGTGCCAGCAGTCGGCCATTAATAGACACAGATACGCAGTATTTT,CASSRPLIDTDTQYF
TRBV18,TRBJ2-7,TRBD1,NA,TGTGCCAGCTCGACCGGGACAGGAGTGGTCGAGCAGTACTTC,CASSTGTGVVEQYF
TRBV7-9,TRBJ1-5,NA,NA,TGTGCCAGCAGCTTAGGGGCAGGACAAGGTGGCAATCAGCCCCAGCATTTT,CASSLGAGQGGNQPQHF
TRBV7-9,TRBJ1-2,NA,NA,TGTGCCAGCAGCTTGGCCGGGGGAGGCTACACCTTC,CASSLAGGGYTF
TRBV29-1,TRBJ1-2,TRBD1,NA,TGCAGCGTTGCCCTAGACAGGGTTGGAGGCTACACCTTC,CSVALDRVGGYTF
TRBV9,TRBJ1-3,NA,NA,TGTGCCTCAGGGGCTTCTGGAAACACCATATATTTT,CASGASGNTIYF
TRBV20-1,TRBJ2-7,NA,NA,TGCAGTGCTTACAGGGACGAGCAGTACTTC,CSAYRDEQYF
TRBV9,TRBJ1-2,NA,NA,TGTGCCAGCAGCCCCCAGGTAGGCGACTATGGCTACACCTTC,CASSPQVGDYGYTF
TRBV7-2,TRBJ2-3,TRBD2,NA,TGTGCCAGCAGCGAATCCACTAGCGGGAGGGCCTACGGCACAGATACGCAGTATTTT,CASSESTSGRAYGTDTQYF
TRBV12-3/TRBV12-4,TRBJ1-5,TRBD1,few,TGTGCCAGCAGCCGGGACAGTGAAGGTCCCCAGCATTTT,CASSRDSEGPQHF
TRBV27,TRBJ2-1,TRBD2,NA,TGTGCCAGCAGTCCTAGCGGGATAACCGATGAGCAGTTCTTC,CASSPSGITDEQFF
TRBV27,TRBJ2-5,TRBD2,NA,TGTGCCAGCAGTCCTCCTAGCGGGAGGAGAGGGTCAGGAGAGACCCAGTACTTC,CASSPPSGRRGSGETQYF
TRBV5-4,TRBJ2-7,TRBD1,NA,TGTGCCAGCGGGACAGTCTACGAGCAGTACTTC,CASGTVYEQYF
TRBV27,TRBJ2-2,TRBD1,NA,TGTGCCAGCAGTCAACAGGGGGCTTCCGCCGGGGAGCTGTTTTTT,CASSQQGASAGELFF
TRBV14,TRBJ1-1,NA,NA,TGTGCCAGCAGCCGCCGAGGGGGTAACACTGAAGCTTTCTTT,CASSRRGGNTEAFF
TRBV5-5,TRBJ1-4,NA,NA,TGTGCCAGCAGCCCGGAGGACAGATCTAATGAAAAACTGTTTTTT,CASSPEDRSNEKLFF
TRBV10-3,TRBJ2-3,TRBD1,NA,TGTGCCATCAGACCGGGACAGGGGCCCGATACGCAGTATTTT,CAIRPGQGPDTQYF
TRBV29-1,TRBJ2-1,TRBD2,NA,TGCAGCGTGACTAGCGGGAGCCCTGAGCAGTTCTTC,CSVTSGSPEQFF
TRBV11-1,TRBJ2-3,NA,NA,TGTGCCAGCAGCTTAACCCCAAGCGCAGATACGCAGTATTTT,CASSLTPSADTQYF
TRBV27,TRBJ1-1,NA,NA,TGTGCCAGCAGCCCACAGGGCCAGGGCACTGAAGCTTTCTTT,CASSPQGQGTEAFF
TRBV9,TRBJ1-2,NA,few,TGTGCCAGCAGCCCAAACGTTCGTGGGGCCGGGTATGGCTACACCTTC,CASSPNVRGAGYGYTF
TRBV7-8,TRBJ2-1,TRBD2,NA,TGTGCCAGCAGCGGGGGACTAGCGGGAAGCTCCTACAATGAGCAGTTCTTC,CASSGGLAGSSYNEQFF
TRBV5-4,TRBJ1-1,NA,NA,TGTGCCAGCAGCACGGAGGCCCACCTAGGGACTGAAGCTTTCTTT,CASSTEAHLGTEAFF
TRBV18,TRBJ2-3,NA,NA,TGTGCCAGCTCACCCTCTACAGGGACAGATACGCAGTATTTT,CASSPSTGTDTQYF
TRBV18,TRBJ1-2,NA,NA,TGTGCCAGCTCACCACCGGCAGGGAACTATGGCTACACCTTC,CASSPPAGNYGYTF